Only a few counts were recorded for the clone carrying this T cell receptor (beta chain). This record comes from a study of T cell clones after liver transplantation. The repertoire was sequenced with immunoSEQ multiplex PCR; TCRdb's copy has only in-frame clones and lacks some. Of roughly 60,000 clones listed, 70% are singletons. The V gene end was trimmed by 4 bases and the J gene end by 4 bases; junction bases not matched to a gene: 4. Germline loops: CDR1 SGHTA, CDR2 FQGNSA. The CDR3 consists of 15 residues. This receptor was identified in a human patient who received a liver transplant. Some T cells could come from the graft donor. The material sequenced was CD4+ T cells from blood, taken at the approximately 15-month timepoint. The V and J genes are TRBV7-2 and TRBJ1-5, with 10 bases lining up with TRBD1. CDR3 bases: TGTGCCAGCAGCTCGACAGGGGGCTGGAATCAGCCCCAGCATTTT. Its protein is CASSSTGGWNQPQHF. Based on the CDR3 plus reference TRBV7-2 and TRBJ1-5, the full variable domain is GAGVSQSPSNKVTEKGKDVELRCDPISGHTALYWYRQSLGQGLEFLIYFQGNSAPDKSGLPSDRFSAERTGGSVSTLTIQRTQQEDSAVYLCASSSTGGWNQPQHFGDGTRLSIL.